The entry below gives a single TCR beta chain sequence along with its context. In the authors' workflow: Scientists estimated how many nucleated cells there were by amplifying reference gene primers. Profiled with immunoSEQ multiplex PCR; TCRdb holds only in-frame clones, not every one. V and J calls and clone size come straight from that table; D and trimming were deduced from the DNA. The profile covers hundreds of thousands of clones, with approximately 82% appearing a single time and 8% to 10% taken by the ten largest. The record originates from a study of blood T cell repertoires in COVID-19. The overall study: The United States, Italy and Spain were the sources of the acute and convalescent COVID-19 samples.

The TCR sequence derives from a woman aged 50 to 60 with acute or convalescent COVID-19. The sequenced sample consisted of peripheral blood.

DNA for the CDR3: TGTGCCAGCAGTGGACCAGGGGGCTCTGGAAACACCATATATTTT. This translates into CASSGPGGSGNTIYF. The rearrangement joins TRBV28 to TRBJ1-3, with 7 bases that match TRBD1. The CDR3 totals 15 residues. Trimming cost V 5 bases and J 0 bases; bases outside gene matches: 4. The germline V gene has CDR1 MDHEN and CDR2 SYDVKM.